This T cell receptor (beta chain) stems from a study of blood T cell repertoires in COVID-19. The CDR3 spans 17 residues. The V end was cut by 5 bases, the J end by 3 bases, with 20 bases between. Germline values: CDR1 LNHNV, CDR2 YYDKDF (reference sequence). The table came from immunoSEQ multiplex PCR; TCRdb's copy has only in-frame clones and leaves some out. The table records a few hundred thousand clones, about 88% of them present only once. This receptor was taken from a woman in her twenties or thirties who had recovered from COVID-19. The rearrangement links TRBV15 to TRBJ1-5; D ambiguous. The sequencing sample was made of PBMCs or T cells enriched from blood (not recorded which). The CDR3 bases are TGTGCCACCAGCCCCGGTGCGGGATCGGTCTACAATCAGCCCCAGCATTTT. The encoded protein is CATSPGAGSVYNQPQHF.